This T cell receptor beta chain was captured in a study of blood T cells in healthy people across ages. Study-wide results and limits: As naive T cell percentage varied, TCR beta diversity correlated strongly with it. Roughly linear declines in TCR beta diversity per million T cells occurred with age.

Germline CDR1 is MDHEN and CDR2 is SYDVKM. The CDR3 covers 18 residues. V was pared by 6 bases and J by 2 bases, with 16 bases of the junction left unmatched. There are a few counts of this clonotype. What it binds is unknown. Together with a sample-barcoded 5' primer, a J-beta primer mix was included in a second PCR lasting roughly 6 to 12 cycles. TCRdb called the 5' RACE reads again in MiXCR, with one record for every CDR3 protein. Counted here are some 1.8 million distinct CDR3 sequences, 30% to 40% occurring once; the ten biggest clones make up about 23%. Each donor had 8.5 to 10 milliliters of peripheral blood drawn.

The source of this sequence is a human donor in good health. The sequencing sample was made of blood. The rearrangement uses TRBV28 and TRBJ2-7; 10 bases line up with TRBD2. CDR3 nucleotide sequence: TGTGCCAGCAGGTCCGGCGCAGCCTCTAGCGGGGGCCCCTACGAGCAGTACTTC. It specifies CASRSGAASSGGPYEQYF. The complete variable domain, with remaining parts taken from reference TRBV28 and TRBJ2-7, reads DVKVTQSSRYLVKRTGEKVFLECVQDMDHENMFWYRQDPGLGLRLIYFSYDVKMKEKGDIPEGYSVSREKKERFSLILESASTNQTSMYLCASRSGAASSGGPYEQYFGPGTRLTVT.